One TCR beta chain is described in this entry. As yet, its antigen is unknown. V was pared by 4 bases and J by 6 bases, with 5 bases of the junction left unmatched. This CDR3 spans 14 amino acids. Germline V lookup: CDR1 SGHRS, CDR2 YFSETQ. The data belong to a study of cytotoxic CD8 clonotypes in ibrutinib-treated CLL. The study's findings and limits: Clonality climbed at ibrutinib response, then dropped toward baseline at progression.

Sequencing sought depths of 1 in 200,000 to 1 in 1 million T cells. Some clones are missing from TCRdb's copy, which holds only in-frame ones; the method was immunoSEQ multiplex PCR. The sample records hundreds of thousands of clones, roughly 74% being singletons. The rearrangement links TRBV5-1 to TRBJ1-4; TRBD1 agrees at 8 bases. The sample consisted of PBMCs, taken after 24 months of ibrutinib treatment. The TCR was taken from a human donor with chronic lymphocytic leukemia. The CDR3 reads CASSHGQGDEKLFF. CDR3 DNA sequence: TGCGCCAGCAGCCACGGACAGGGAGATGAAAAACTGTTTTTT. Combining the CDR3 with reference TRBV5-1 and TRBJ1-4 gives the whole variable domain KAGVTQTPRYLIKTRGQQVTLSCSPISGHRSVSWYQQTPGQGLQFLFEYFSETQRNKGNFPGRFSGRQFSNSRSEMNVSTLELGDSALYLCASSHGQGDEKLFFGSGTQLSVL.